These 17 T cell receptor beta chains originate from one sample sequenced in a study of blood T cell repertoires in COVID-19. Sequenced by immunoSEQ multiplex PCR; TCRdb stores in-frame clones only, minus some. The table shows about 180,000 clones, with around 83% occurring only once. What was sequenced was peripheral blood. Receptor source: a man in his fifties or sixties with active or convalescent COVID-19.

This chain joins TRBV7-9 and TRBJ1-2; no clear D. The V and J ends lost 1 base and 8 bases respectively, with 14 bases between them. Germline CDR1 SEHNR, CDR2 FQNEAQ (reference sequence). CDR3 size: 14 residues. The chain's CDR3 is CASSLGQVSRGYTF. DNA for the CDR3: TGTGCCAGCAGCTTAGGGCAGGTTTCGAGAGGCTACACCTTC.

This clone was counted a few times. The chain is built from TRBV14 and TRBJ1-6; possible D gene TRBD1, 5 bases. Germline V lookup: CDR1 SGHDN, CDR2 FVKESK. There are 18 residues in the CDR3. V was clipped by 1 base and J by 0 bases, with 13 bases between them. This CDR3 reads CASSQVGQGGSYNSPLHF. CDR3 nucleotides: TGTGCCAGCAGCCAAGTGGGGCAGGGCGGCTCCTATAATTCACCCCTCCACTTT.

This sequence joins TRBV9 and TRBJ1-3; TRBD1 agrees at 8 bases. The germline V gene has CDR1 SGDLS and CDR2 YYNGEE. The CDR3 has 17 residues. Trimming removed 3 bases from V and 2 bases from J; junction bases left unmatched: 10. The CDR3 reads CASSEGQGGSAGNTIYF. The DNA of the CDR3 is TGTGCCAGCAGCGAAGGACAGGGAGGGTCGGCTGGAAACACCATATATTTT.

The chain employs TRBV7-2 and TRBJ1-6; D gene ambiguous. Deletions cut 2 bases from V and 0 bases from J, with 11 bases between. The CDR3 spans 17 residues. Germline CDR1 SGHTA, CDR2 FQGNSA. CDR3 in DNA: TGTGCCAGCAGCTTATACACTAGAGTCTCCTATAATTCACCCCTCCACTTT. It is translated as CASSLYTRVSYNSPLHF.

The chain has TRBV12-3 or TRBV12-4 and TRBJ1-4; 7 bases agree with TRBD1. With 1 base clipped from V and 14 bases from J, the junction kept 4 bases outside the gene matches. The CDR3 is 12 amino acids. CDR3: CASSLGTGYLFF. The CDR3 coding sequence is TGTGCCAGCAGTTTAGGGACAGGTTATCTGTTTTTT.

The J gene is TRBJ2-1, the V gene TRBV11-2; TRBD2 aligns across 10 bases. Germline lookup yields CDR1 SGHAT and CDR2 FQNNGV. This CDR3 spans 12 amino acids. With 6 bases clipped from V and 15 bases from J, the junction kept 8 bases outside the gene matches. CDR3 protein: CASSDLAGVSFF. DNA of the CDR3: TGTGCCAGCAGTGATCTAGCGGGAGTTTCGTTCTTC.

The chain is built from TRBV15 and TRBJ2-1, with D tentatively TRBD2 (5 bases). The germline CDR1 and CDR2 sequences are LNHNV and YYDKDF (reference sequence). The CDR3 extends over 14 amino acids. Trimming cost V 5 bases and J 2 bases, with 10 bases left between them. In nucleotides, the CDR3 is TGTGCCACCAGCTGGGAGTCCACCTACAATGAGCAGTTCTTC. As protein: CATSWESTYNEQFF.

The rearrangement joins TRBV4-3 to TRBJ2-7, with D possibly TRBD1 on 5 matching bases. The V and J ends lost 4 bases and 0 bases respectively, with 10 bases between them. The germline gives CDR1 LGHNA, CDR2 YSLEER. The CDR3 extends over 14 amino acids. CDR3 amino acids: CASSLQDSSYEQYF. CDR3 in DNA: TGCGCCAGCAGCCTACAGGATAGCTCCTACGAGCAGTACTTC.

The chain joins TRBV7-8 to TRBJ2-2, with a weak D call TRBD2 (5 bases). The CDR3 runs to 17 residues. Germline loops: CDR1 SGHVS, CDR2 FQNEAQ. Trimming stripped 4 bases from V and 2 bases from J, with 17 bases between. CDR3 amino acids: CASSSAGDGGNTGELFF. DNA for the CDR3: TGTGCCAGCAGCTCCGCCGGGGATGGCGGAAACACCGGGGAGCTGTTTTTT.

This sequence joins TRBV28 and TRBJ2-1; D perhaps matches TRBD2 (5 bases). Trimming removed 6 bases from V and 9 bases from J, with 21 bases in between. The CDR3 covers 15 residues. Germline V gene data show CDR1 as MDHEN and CDR2 as SYDVKM. This CDR3 reads CASSLEGWAGGEQFF. In DNA form, the CDR3 reads TGTGCCAGCAGCCTAGAGGGTTGGGCCGGTGGTGAGCAGTTCTTC.

The chain recombines TRBV3-1 (or the pseudogene TRBV3-2) with TRBJ2-3; no clear D. Germline CDR1 and CDR2: LGHDT and YNNKEL (reference sequence). V gave up 4 bases and J gave up 4 bases, with 6 bases separating them. The CDR3 runs to 12 residues. CDR3 nucleotide sequence: TGTGCCAGCAGCCCAAGAGCAGATACGCAGTATTTT. It yields the protein CASSPRADTQYF.

This chain connects TRBV19 to TRBJ2-7; D is unresolved. V lost 4 bases and J 3 bases, leaving 13 bases between the germline ends. The CDR3 consists of 14 residues. The germline V gene has CDR1 LNHDA and CDR2 SQIVND (reference sequence). This CDR3 reads CASSKNRVDYEQYF. CDR3 coding DNA: TGTGCCAGTAGTAAAAATAGAGTAGACTACGAGCAGTACTTC.

The chain carries TRBV5-6 and TRBJ1-2; D uncertain. V lost 1 base and J 8 bases, leaving 12 bases between the germline ends. Germline-derived CDR1 and CDR2 are SGHDT and YYEEEE. This CDR3 comprises 13 residues. The CDR3 is CASSLFGLRGYTF. CDR3 sequence (DNA): TGTGCCAGCAGCTTGTTCGGACTCCGGGGCTACACCTTC. The full variable domain, completed using reference TRBV5-6 and TRBJ1-2, is DAGVTQSPTHLIKTRGQQVTLRCSPKSGHDTVSWYQQALGQGPQFIFQYYEEEERQRGNFPDRFSGHQFPNYSSELNVNALLLGDSALYLCASSLFGLRGYTFGSGTRLTVV.

This clone has a single count. The chain combines TRBV28 with TRBJ1-1, with D perhaps matching TRBD1 (5 bases). V dropped 3 bases and J dropped 10 bases, with 24 bases sitting between them. CDR3 size: 16 residues. Looked up from germline, CDR1 is MDHEN and CDR2 is SYDVKM. CDR3 protein: CASSLSGAQPFSPAFF. CDR3 bases: TGTGCCAGCAGTTTGAGTGGGGCACAGCCCTTTTCACCAGCTTTCTTT.

The chain carries TRBV5-4 and TRBJ2-7; a weak D match, TRBD1 (6 bases). The V end lost 3 bases, the J end lost 3 bases, and 16 bases lay between the germline ends. Germline loops: CDR1 SGHNT, CDR2 YYREEE (reference sequence). This CDR3 comprises 15 residues. As DNA, the CDR3 is TGTGCCAGCAGCTCCTGGGACATTGCTGACTACGAGCAGTACTTC. It specifies CASSSWDIADYEQYF.

This chain links TRBV2 with TRBJ1-1; 10 nucleotides match TRBD1. With V trimmed by 10 bases and J by 11 bases, 13 bases remained unmatched. The CDR3 has 13 amino acids. Germline CDR1 is SNHLY and CDR2 is FYNNEI. DNA of the CDR3: TGTGCCAACTCTAAGACAGGGGGCAAGGAGGCTTTCTTT. As protein: CANSKTGGKEAFF.

This clone was detected a few times. The rearrangement joins TRBV5-8 to TRBJ2-7, with 10 nucleotides matching TRBD1. This CDR3 contains 15 residues. The V gene's germline CDR1 is SGHTS and CDR2 YDEGEE. With 4 bases clipped from V and 3 bases from J, the junction kept 7 bases outside the gene matches. As DNA, the CDR3 is TGTGCCAGCAGCCGGGACAGGGGCTATAACTACGAGCAGTACTTC. It specifies CASSRDRGYNYEQYF.